The clone carrying this T cell receptor (beta chain) has ten or more counts. The V end was cut by 3 bases, the J end by 8 bases, with 9 bases between. Germline V gives CDR1 SGHKS, CDR2 YYEKEE (reference sequence). The CDR3 extends over 13 amino acids. Libraries were prepared by immunoSEQ multiplex PCR; TCRdb keeps only in-frame clonotypes and omits some of them. The sample consists of about 110,000 clones, roughly 89% of them appearing once. The data originate from a study of T cell responses to AZD1222 COVID-19 vaccine. The clonotype comes from an adult in good health. The sample was peripheral blood, taken on day 0 of AZD1222 vaccination. The rearrangement links TRBV5-5 to TRBJ1-6, with D unresolved. This CDR3 reads CASSSDRHSPLHF. CDR3 coding DNA: TGTGCCAGCAGCTCGGATCGGCATTCACCCCTCCACTTT.